This is a list of T cell receptor beta chains from one sample in a study of blood T cell repertoires in COVID-19. Some clones are missing from TCRdb's copy, which holds only in-frame ones; the method was immunoSEQ multiplex PCR. The data show about 160,000 clones, over 80% seen once. Sequenced material: peripheral blood. The receptor source for this set is a woman in her 50s with acute or convalescent COVID-19. Each CDR3 is given without its conserved first and last residue.

j_call v_call cdr3_aa
TRBJ1-1 TRBV6-2/TRBV6-3 ASSHPGVGTEAF
TRBJ2-1 TRBV12-5 ASGLVGGAGNEQF
TRBJ1-2 TRBV28 ASSFGRNYGYT
TRBJ1-4 TRBV4-2 ASSRKDSPTNEKLF
TRBJ2-5 TRBV6-5 ASSYSGTSGQETQY
TRBJ1-1 TRBV28 ASSPPGGYPEAF
TRBJ1-2 TRBV27 ASSLNRGSYGYT
TRBJ2-3 TRBV20-1 SASSTGLEGSTDTQY
TRBJ2-3 TRBV24-1 ATSGSGLAVTDTQY
TRBJ2-3 TRBV10-3 AISEAREGPDTQY
TRBJ1-5 TRBV7-9 ASSLDSSNQPQH
TRBJ2-5 TRBV7-9 ASSPRDRGRTEETQY
TRBJ1-3 TRBV18 ASSPKSYGNTIY
TRBJ2-2 TRBV3-1/TRBV3-2 ASSRRDRSRGELF
TRBJ1-5 TRBV4-2 ASSQGSEFSPNQPQH
TRBJ1-2 TRBV29-1 SVDLGGGSYGYT
TRBJ2-1 TRBV27 ASSRERVGYNEQF
TRBJ2-5 TRBV4-3 ASSQDSDRDGETQY